This T cell receptor beta chain was identified in a study of T cells in Graves' hyperthyroidism and ophthalmopathy. The study's findings and limits: The majority of expanded thyroid clonotypes above 0.001 also appeared in blood.

Authors of the study amplified TCR beta CDR3 regions from RNA transcripts. The TCR CDR3 was amplified in a first-round RT-PCR using the HTBI primer set. TCRdb itself ran the multiplex PCR reads through MiXCR, one entry per CDR3 protein. The repertoire has about 540,000 distinct CDR3 sequences, 46% of them found once; the top ten carry around 8%. Turning to this clonotype: Its target is not known.

This TCR was sampled from a woman aged 18-29 years with Graves' hyperthyroidism. What was sequenced was peripheral blood or thyroid tissue (not recorded which).

The CDR3 DNA reads as TGTGCCAGCAGCTTGTTGGACAGAATGAACACTGAAGCTTTCTTT. It encodes CASSLLDRMNTEAFF. The chain links TRBV5-6 to TRBJ1-1, with D maybe TRBD1 (6 bases). Germline V lookup: CDR1 SGHDT, CDR2 YYEEEE. The CDR3 totals 15 residues. Trimming left V 1 base short and J 0 bases short, with 10 bases between.